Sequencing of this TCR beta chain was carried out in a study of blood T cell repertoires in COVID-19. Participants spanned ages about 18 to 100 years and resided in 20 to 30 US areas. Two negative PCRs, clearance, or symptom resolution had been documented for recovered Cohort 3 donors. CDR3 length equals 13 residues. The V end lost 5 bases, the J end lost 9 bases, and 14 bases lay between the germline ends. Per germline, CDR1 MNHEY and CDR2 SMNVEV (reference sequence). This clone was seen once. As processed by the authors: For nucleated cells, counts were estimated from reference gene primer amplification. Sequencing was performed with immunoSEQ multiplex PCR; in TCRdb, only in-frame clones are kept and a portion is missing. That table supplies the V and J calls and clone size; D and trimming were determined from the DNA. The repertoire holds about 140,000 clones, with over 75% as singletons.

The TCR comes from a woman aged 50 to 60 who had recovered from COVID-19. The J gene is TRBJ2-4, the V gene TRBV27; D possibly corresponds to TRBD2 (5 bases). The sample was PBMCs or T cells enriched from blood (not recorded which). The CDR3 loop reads CASSQPGSSIQYF. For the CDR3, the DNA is TGTGCCAGCAGTCAACCGGGATCTTCCATTCAGTACTTC.